This T cell receptor (beta chain) was sequenced in a study of blood T cell repertoires in COVID-19. About the research overall: Donors in the United States, Italy and Spain gave samples during acute or convalescent COVID-19.

Only in-frame clones appear in the TCRdb table, and some are missing; sequencing was by immunoSEQ multiplex PCR. The table has 70,000 to 75,000 clones, about 82% seen once. Trimming took off 1 base at V and 4 bases at J, with 11 bases between the two ends. This CDR3 comprises 14 residues. Germline V gives CDR1 SEHNR, CDR2 FQNEAQ (reference sequence). J is TRBJ2-7 and V is TRBV7-9; maybe TRBD2 (5 bases). The sequenced material came from peripheral blood. This receptor was taken from a woman aged 55-69 years with acute or convalescent COVID-19. DNA for the CDR3: TGTGCCAGCAGCTTAGGAGGCGGGCTTTACGAGCAGTACTTC. Its protein product is CASSLGGGLYEQYF.